Listed here is a single T cell receptor beta chain. Data came from immunoSEQ multiplex PCR; TCRdb stores just in-frame clones and leaves some out. The profile shows around 160,000 clones, roughly 90% of them singletons. The sample belongs to a study of blood T cell repertoires in COVID-19. The J segment lost 4 bases and the V segment lost 3 bases, leaving 5 bases of the junction unmatched. The CDR3 runs 15 residues. Germline V gene lookup returns CDR1 SGDLS and CDR2 YYNGEE. Living in about two dozen US areas, the participants were between roughly 18 and 90 years of age. Participants were placed into cohorts based on the clinical history they reported.

The sample taken for sequencing was PBMCs or T cells enriched from blood (not recorded which). The receptor was isolated from a woman younger than 45 with acute COVID-19. The chain couples TRBV9 to TRBJ2-3; TRBD2 aligns across 10 bases. The CDR3 DNA reads TGTGCCAGCAGCGCTAGCGGGAGCTCTGCAGATACGCAGTATTTT. Amino acids: CASSASGSSADTQYF.